The 24 T cell receptor beta chains reported below all come from one sample, sequenced in a study of CXCR3-negative and CXCR3-positive naive CD8 T cells. Study-wide points: For CXCR3-positive naive cells, TRB CDR3s were more hydrophobic than those of CXCR3-negative naive cells.

These receptors are not linked to any known antigen. UMI labels and 5' RACE were used to prepare the TRB cDNA libraries. Using the 5' RACE reads, TCRdb records one entry per CDR3 protein without DNA. The clone table shows about 56,000 distinct CDR3 sequences, with the ten largest holding around 0.75%. The sample taken for sequencing was naive CXCR3+ CD8+ T cells from blood. Described subset: CD45RO-CCR7+CD27+CD95- naive CD8+ T cells expressing CXCR3 (TNR3+). The receptors were sampled from a human donor in good health. Some clones in this sample may be carry-over from other donors' samples.

V is TRBV4-3 and J is TRBJ2-3; TCRdb's D gene call, TRBD1, goes unchecked for lack of DNA. The CDR3 spans 15 residues. In germline, CDR1 is LGHNA, CDR2 YSLEER. The CDR3 sequence: CASSPGTRLTDTQYF.

This chain uses TRBV5-1 with TRBJ2-7. This CDR3 is 16 amino acids long. Germline V gene data show CDR1 as SGHRS and CDR2 as YFSETQ. This CDR3 reads CAGRITPALTAYEQYF. Together with reference TRBV5-1 and TRBJ2-7, the CDR3 gives the full variable domain: KAGVTQTPRYLIKTRGQQVTLSCSPISGHRSVSWYQQTPGQGLQFLFEYFSETQRNKGNFPGRFSGRQFSNSRSEMNVSTLELGDSALYLCAGRITPALTAYEQYFGPGTRLTVT.

The rearrangement uses TRBV19 and TRBJ1-1. This CDR3 has 13 amino acids. Germline V lookup: CDR1 LNHDA, CDR2 SQIVND (reference sequence). The CDR3 reads CASSIGSDTEAFF.

The V gene is TRBV2, the J gene TRBJ2-5; TCRdb lists TRBD1, though no DNA is available to test this call. The CDR3 extends over 14 amino acids. The germline gives CDR1 SNHLY, CDR2 FYNNEI. The CDR3 is CASRERTGEETQYF.

The chain has TRBV12-3 or TRBV12-4 and TRBJ1-1; TCRdb's assignment of TRBD1 cannot be checked, as there is no DNA. The CDR3 spans 15 residues. The CDR3 reads CASTLEQGMNTEAFF.

The chain links TRBV28 to TRBJ2-7. Germline loops: CDR1 MDHEN, CDR2 SYDVKM. The CDR3 has 12 amino acids. Here the CDR3 reads CASSLGIYEQYF. The full variable domain, in which reference TRBV28 and TRBJ2-7 provide the parts outside the CDR3, is DVKVTQSSRYLVKRTGEKVFLECVQDMDHENMFWYRQDPGLGLRLIYFSYDVKMKEKGDIPEGYSVSREKKERFSLILESASTNQTSMYLCASSLGIYEQYFGPGTRLTVT.

The J gene is TRBJ2-7, the V gene TRBV7-9; without DNA, the TCRdb call of TRBD2 cannot be checked. Looked up from germline, CDR1 is SEHNR and CDR2 is FQNEAQ (reference sequence). This CDR3 is built from 14 residues. CDR3 residues: CASSTGTSTGEQYF.

The V and J genes are TRBV29-1 and TRBJ2-5; TCRdb reports TRBD1, a call that lacks DNA to check it against. The V gene's germline CDR1 is SQVTM and CDR2 ANQGSEA. The CDR3 length is 15 residues. CDR3 protein: CSVEWGQTGTETQYF. Using reference TRBV29-1 and TRBJ2-5 for the parts outside the CDR3, the full variable domain is SAVISQKPSRDICQRGTSLTIQCQVDSQVTMMFWYRQQPGQSLTLIATANQGSEATYESGFVIDKFPISRPNLTFSTLTVSNMSPEDSSIYLCSVEWGQTGTETQYFGPGTRLLVL.

V gene TRBV6-5 combines with J gene TRBJ2-1; TCRdb names TRBD1, which stays unverified in the absence of DNA. The CDR3 is 13 amino acids. Per germline, CDR1 MNHEY and CDR2 SVGAGI. CDR3 amino acids: CASGQGQPNEQFF.

This chain joins TRBV15 and TRBJ2-3; lacking DNA, the TRBD1 call made by TCRdb goes unchecked. CDR1 and CDR2 from the germline V gene are LNHNV and YYDKDF (reference sequence). This CDR3 spans 15 amino acids. This chain's CDR3 is CATSHDRGGTDTQYF.

The chain combines TRBV12-5 with TRBJ2-5. The length of the CDR3 is 14 residues. Germline V gene lookup returns CDR1 LGHNT and CDR2 FRNRAP. CDR3 amino acids: CASGLGLVKETQYF.

This chain's CDR3 is CASSRGRTDTQYF. The rearrangement uses TRBV10-1 and TRBJ2-3; TCRdb picks TRBD1, but there is no DNA to check that call. The germline CDR1 and CDR2 sequences are WNHNN and SYGVQD (reference sequence). This CDR3 comprises 13 residues.

The chain links TRBV13 to TRBJ2-7; TCRdb lists TRBD1, though no DNA is available to test this call. The CDR3 is 13 amino acids. Germline CDR1 PRHDT, CDR2 FYEKMQ (reference sequence). CDR3 sequence reads: CASSLSGNHEQYF.

The J gene is TRBJ1-4, the V gene TRBV4-3. Germline V gene data show CDR1 as LGHNA and CDR2 as YSLEER. This CDR3 has 15 residues. CDR3 sequence: CASSQGVPTNEKLFF.

The CDR3 reads CASSFPKRGAPTDTQYF. The rearrangement uses TRBV7-9 and TRBJ2-3; TCRdb picks TRBD1, but there is no DNA to check that call. CDR1 is SEHNR, CDR2 FQNEAQ, per germline (reference sequence). The CDR3 runs 17 residues. Drawing the rest from reference TRBV7-9 and TRBJ2-3, the complete variable domain is DTGVSQNPRHKITKRGQNVTFRCDPISEHNRLYWYRQTLGQGPEFLTYFQNEAQLEKSRLLSDRFSAERPKGSFSTLEIQRTEQGDSAMYLCASSFPKRGAPTDTQYFGPGTRLTVL.

V gene TRBV12-3 or TRBV12-4 combines with J gene TRBJ2-1; TCRdb names TRBD1, which stays unverified in the absence of DNA. CDR3 size: 15 residues. This CDR3 is CASSFGGAPYNEQFF.

This sequence joins TRBV7-9 and TRBJ2-1; the TCRdb D gene call, TRBD2, has no DNA to confirm it. The CDR3 consists of 21 residues. The germline gives CDR1 SEHNR, CDR2 FQNEAQ (reference sequence). The CDR3 protein is CASSPPGLAGGPRGSYNEQFF.

V is TRBV27 and J is TRBJ2-1. The length of the CDR3 is 16 residues. CDR1 is MNHEY, CDR2 SMNVEV, per germline (reference sequence). The CDR3 reads CASSLRYGTPFYEQFF.

The chain couples TRBV7-9 to TRBJ2-7; the D gene TCRdb calls, TRBD2, cannot be checked with no DNA. The CDR3 contains 18 residues. The germline V gene has CDR1 SEHNR and CDR2 FQNEAQ (reference sequence). CDR3 sequence: CASSPTAGDYLASYEQYF.

This chain connects TRBV7-3 to TRBJ2-2; TCRdb names TRBD2, which stays unverified in the absence of DNA. CDR1 SGHTA and CDR2 FQGTGA come from the germline V gene. This CDR3 is 14 amino acids long. The CDR3 loop is CASSPGTSTGELFF.

The genes are TRBV29-1 and TRBJ1-1. The CDR3 spans 13 residues. Per germline, CDR1 SQVTM and CDR2 ANQGSEA. The CDR3 sequence is CSPISIMNTEAFF. Combining the CDR3 with reference TRBV29-1 and TRBJ1-1 gives the whole variable domain SAVISQKPSRDICQRGTSLTIQCQVDSQVTMMFWYRQQPGQSLTLIATANQGSEATYESGFVIDKFPISRPNLTFSTLTVSNMSPEDSSIYLCSPISIMNTEAFFGQGTRLTVV.

The chain couples TRBV3-1 to TRBJ2-2; no DNA is available, so the TRBD1 call from TCRdb remains unchecked. CDR1 LGHDT and CDR2 YNNKEL come from the germline V gene (reference sequence). The CDR3 spans 15 residues. CDR3 sequence: CASSQVDSPTGELFF.

V is TRBV5-6 and J is TRBJ2-7. The CDR3 has 14 amino acids. The germline CDR1 and CDR2 sequences are SGHDT and YYEEEE. CDR3 sequence: CASSLIQRSYEQYF.

The chain couples TRBV19 to TRBJ1-1; TCRdb proposes TRBD1, but this gene call is untestable without DNA. The CDR3 runs 15 residues. Looked up from germline, CDR1 is LNHDA and CDR2 is SQIVND (reference sequence). CDR3 residues: CASSLLTGKNTEAFF.